This T cell receptor beta chain was profiled in a study of metastatic and nonmetastatic thyroid tumors. Whole-study context: Across blood and tumor or nodule tissue, repertoires from malignant and benign thyroid patients were compared with one another.

The CDR3 is 15 residues long. V lost 4 bases, J lost 5 bases, and 17 bases lay in between. Germline V gene sequence: CDR1 SEHNR, CDR2 FQNEAQ (reference sequence). This clone occurred many times. Its specificity is unknown. Notes on the study in general: For both blood and tumor, malignant thyroid tumors reportedly showed significantly higher TCR beta diversity than benign nodules did.

As processed by the authors: A distant-metastasis classifier for papillary thyroid cancer was built using CDR3 differences across clinicopathological groups. TCRdb re-processed the PCR reads through MiXCR. The V and J calls, along with clone size, are taken from TCRdb and not from the paper's own processing. The sample shows around 53,000 clones, approximately 22% of them seen only once. Each patient came to thyroid surgery without any prior treatment (of any kind). The source is a female donor with papillary thyroid cancer or a benign thyroid nodule (not recorded which). Some clones in this sample may be carry-over from other donors' samples. The rearrangement links TRBV7-9 to TRBJ2-5; D possibly corresponds to TRBD2 (6 bases). What was sequenced was blood. The CDR3 DNA sequence: TGTGCCAGCAGCTCCTTCCGCGGGATGAGGGAGACCCAGTACTTC. It specifies CASSSFRGMRETQYF.